This record looks at one TCR beta chain sequence and its context. Measured with immunoSEQ multiplex PCR; TCRdb has only the in-frame clones, and not every one. Of over 450,000 clones listed, 89% were seen once; the top ten hold around 0.92%. V was pared by 3 bases and J by 5 bases, with 13 bases between. Germline V gene sequence: CDR1 SGHAT, CDR2 FQNNGV. The CDR3 runs to 15 residues. The data stem from a study of blood T cell repertoires in COVID-19. Across the study: Samples came from the United States, Italy and Spain, spanning acute and convalescent COVID-19. PBMCs, B-cell-depleted T cells, or T cells provided the cDNA or gDNA that made up the material.

The sample comprised peripheral blood. V gene TRBV11-2 combines with J gene TRBJ2-2; D may be TRBD1 (5 bases). This TCR came from a man younger than 30 with COVID-19, enrolled during active disease. The CDR3 here is CASSLSTAGTGELFF. The CDR3 DNA is TGTGCCAGCAGCTTGTCGACAGCAGGAACCGGGGAGCTGTTTTTT. The whole variable domain, filled in from reference TRBV11-2 and TRBJ2-2, reads EAGVAQSPRYKIIEKRQSVAFWCNPISGHATLYWYQQILGQGPKLLIQFQNNGVVDDSQLPKDRFSAERLKGVDSTLKIQPAKLEDSAVYLCASSLSTAGTGELFFGEGSRLTVL.